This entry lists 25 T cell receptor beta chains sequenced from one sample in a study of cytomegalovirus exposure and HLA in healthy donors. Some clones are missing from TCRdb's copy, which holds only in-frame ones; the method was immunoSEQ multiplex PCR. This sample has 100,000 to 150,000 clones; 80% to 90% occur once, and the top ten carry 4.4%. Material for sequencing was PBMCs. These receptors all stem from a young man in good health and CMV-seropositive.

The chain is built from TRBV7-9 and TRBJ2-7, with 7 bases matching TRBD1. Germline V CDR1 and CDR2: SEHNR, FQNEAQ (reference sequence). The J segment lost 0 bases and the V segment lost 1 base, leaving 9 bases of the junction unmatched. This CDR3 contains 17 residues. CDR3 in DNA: TGTGCCAGCAGCTTAGTAGGGTGGGGGACAGCCTCCTACGAGCAGTACTTC. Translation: CASSLVGWGTASYEQYF. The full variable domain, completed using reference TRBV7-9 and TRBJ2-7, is DTGVSQNPRHKITKRGQNVTFRCDPISEHNRLYWYRQTLGQGPEFLTYFQNEAQLEKSRLLSDRFSAERPKGSFSTLEIQRTEQGDSAMYLCASSLVGWGTASYEQYFGPGTRLTVT.

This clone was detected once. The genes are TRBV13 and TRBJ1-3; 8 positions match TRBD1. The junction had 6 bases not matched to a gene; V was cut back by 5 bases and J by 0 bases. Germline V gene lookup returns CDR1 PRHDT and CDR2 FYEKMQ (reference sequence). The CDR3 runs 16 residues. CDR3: CASSTRQGPSGNTIYF. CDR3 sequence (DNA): TGTGCCAGCAGCACCAGACAGGGGCCCTCTGGAAACACCATATATTTT.

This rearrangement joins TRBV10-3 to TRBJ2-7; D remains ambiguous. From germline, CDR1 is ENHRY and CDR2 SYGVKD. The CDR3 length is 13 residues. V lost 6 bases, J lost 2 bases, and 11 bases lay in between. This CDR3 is CAIRTASAYEQYF. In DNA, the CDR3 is TGTGCCATCAGAACAGCCTCTGCCTACGAGCAGTACTTC.

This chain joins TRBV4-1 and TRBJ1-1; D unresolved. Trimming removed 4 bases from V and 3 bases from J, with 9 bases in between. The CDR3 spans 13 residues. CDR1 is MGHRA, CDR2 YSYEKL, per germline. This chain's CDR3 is CASSRTGDTEAFF. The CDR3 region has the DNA TGCGCCAGCAGCCGAACGGGAGACACTGAAGCTTTCTTT.

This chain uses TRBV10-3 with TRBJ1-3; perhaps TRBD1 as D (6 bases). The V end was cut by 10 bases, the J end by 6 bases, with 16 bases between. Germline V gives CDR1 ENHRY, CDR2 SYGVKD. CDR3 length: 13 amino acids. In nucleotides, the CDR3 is TGTGCCACCCGGACAGTTGACGAAAACACCATATATTTT. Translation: CATRTVDENTIYF.

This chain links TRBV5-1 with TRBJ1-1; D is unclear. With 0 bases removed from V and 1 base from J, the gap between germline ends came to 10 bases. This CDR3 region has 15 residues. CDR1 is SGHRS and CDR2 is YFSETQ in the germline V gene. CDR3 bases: TGCGCCAGCAGCTTGGCTGGCAATTGGAACACTGAAGCTTTCTTT. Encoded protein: CASSLAGNWNTEAFF.

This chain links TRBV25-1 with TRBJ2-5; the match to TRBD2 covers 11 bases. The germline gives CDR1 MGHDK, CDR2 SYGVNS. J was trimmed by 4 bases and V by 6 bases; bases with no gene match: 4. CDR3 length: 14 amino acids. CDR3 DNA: TGTGCCAGCAGCGTAGCGGGGGGGATAGAGACCCAGTACTTC. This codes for CASSVAGGIETQYF.

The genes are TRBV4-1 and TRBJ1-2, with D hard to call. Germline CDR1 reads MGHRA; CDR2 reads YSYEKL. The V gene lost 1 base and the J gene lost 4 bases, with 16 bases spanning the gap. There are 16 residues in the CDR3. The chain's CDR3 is CASSQGGGRAAYGYTF. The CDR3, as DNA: TGCGCCAGCAGCCAAGGGGGAGGAAGGGCGGCCTATGGCTACACCTTC.

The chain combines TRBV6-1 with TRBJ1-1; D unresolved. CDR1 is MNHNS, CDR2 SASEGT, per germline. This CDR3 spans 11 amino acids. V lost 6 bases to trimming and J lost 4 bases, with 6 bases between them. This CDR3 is CASRKSTEAFF. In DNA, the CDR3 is TGTGCCAGCAGGAAGAGCACTGAAGCTTTCTTT.

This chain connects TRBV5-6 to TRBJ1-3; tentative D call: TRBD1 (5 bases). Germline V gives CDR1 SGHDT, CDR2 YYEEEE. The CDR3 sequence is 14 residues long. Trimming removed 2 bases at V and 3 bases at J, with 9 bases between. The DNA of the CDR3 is TGTGCCAGCAGCTTTGACAGATATGGAAACACCATATATTTT. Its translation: CASSFDRYGNTIYF.

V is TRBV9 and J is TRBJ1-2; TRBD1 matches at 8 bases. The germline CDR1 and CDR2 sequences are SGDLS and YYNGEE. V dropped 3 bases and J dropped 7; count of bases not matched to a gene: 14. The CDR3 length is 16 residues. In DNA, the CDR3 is TGTGCCAGCAGCGCTCAACACTCGACAGGGGTGGCTGGCTACACCTTC. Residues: CASSAQHSTGVAGYTF.

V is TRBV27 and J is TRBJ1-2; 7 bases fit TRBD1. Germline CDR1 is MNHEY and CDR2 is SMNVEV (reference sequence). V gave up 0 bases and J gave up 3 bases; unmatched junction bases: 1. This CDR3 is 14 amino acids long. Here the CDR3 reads CASSLSGGDYGYTF. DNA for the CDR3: TGTGCCAGCAGTTTATCAGGGGGCGACTATGGCTACACCTTC.

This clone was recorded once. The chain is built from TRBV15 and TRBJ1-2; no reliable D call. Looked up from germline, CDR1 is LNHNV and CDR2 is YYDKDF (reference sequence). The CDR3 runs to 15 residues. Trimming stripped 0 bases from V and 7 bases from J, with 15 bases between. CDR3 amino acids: CATSRDRPGRRGYTF. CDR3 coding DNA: TGTGCCACCAGCAGAGATAGACCGGGTCGGCGTGGCTACACCTTC.

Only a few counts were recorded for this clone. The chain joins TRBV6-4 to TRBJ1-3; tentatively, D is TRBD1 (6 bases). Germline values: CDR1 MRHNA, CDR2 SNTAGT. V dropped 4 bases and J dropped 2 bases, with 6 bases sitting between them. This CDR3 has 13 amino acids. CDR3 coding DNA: TGTGCCAGCAGTGGGACAGCTGGAAACACCATATATTTT. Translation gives CASSGTAGNTIYF.

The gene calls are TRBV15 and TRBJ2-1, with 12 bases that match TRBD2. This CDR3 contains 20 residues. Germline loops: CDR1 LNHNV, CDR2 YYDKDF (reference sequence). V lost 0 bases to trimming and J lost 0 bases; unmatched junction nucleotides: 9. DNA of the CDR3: TGTGCCACCAGCAGAGATCTTGCTAGCGGGGGGGTTAGCTCCTACAATGAGCAGTTCTTC. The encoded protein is CATSRDLASGGVSSYNEQFF.

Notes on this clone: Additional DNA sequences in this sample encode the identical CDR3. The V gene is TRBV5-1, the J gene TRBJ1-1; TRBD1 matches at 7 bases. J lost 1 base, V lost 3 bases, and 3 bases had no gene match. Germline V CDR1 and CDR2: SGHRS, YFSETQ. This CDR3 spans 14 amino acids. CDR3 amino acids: CASSSGTANTEAFF. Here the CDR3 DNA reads TGCGCCAGCAGCTCCGGGACAGCGAACACTGAAGCTTTCTTT. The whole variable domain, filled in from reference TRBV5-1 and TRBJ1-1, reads KAGVTQTPRYLIKTRGQQVTLSCSPISGHRSVSWYQQTPGQGLQFLFEYFSETQRNKGNFPGRFSGRQFSNSRSEMNVSTLELGDSALYLCASSSGTANTEAFFGQGTRLTVV.

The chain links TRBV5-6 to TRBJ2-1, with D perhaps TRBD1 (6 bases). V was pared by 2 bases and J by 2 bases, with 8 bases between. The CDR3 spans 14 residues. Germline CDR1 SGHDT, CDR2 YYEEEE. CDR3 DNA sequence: TGTGCCAGCAGCTTAGGACAGCCCTACAATGAGCAGTTCTTC. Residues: CASSLGQPYNEQFF.

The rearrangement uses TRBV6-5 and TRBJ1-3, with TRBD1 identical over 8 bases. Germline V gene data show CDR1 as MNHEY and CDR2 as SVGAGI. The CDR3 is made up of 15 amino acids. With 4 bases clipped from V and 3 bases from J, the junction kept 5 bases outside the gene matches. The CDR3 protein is CASSLQGAGGNTIYF. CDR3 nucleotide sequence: TGTGCCAGCAGTTTGCAGGGGGCTGGTGGAAACACCATATATTTT.

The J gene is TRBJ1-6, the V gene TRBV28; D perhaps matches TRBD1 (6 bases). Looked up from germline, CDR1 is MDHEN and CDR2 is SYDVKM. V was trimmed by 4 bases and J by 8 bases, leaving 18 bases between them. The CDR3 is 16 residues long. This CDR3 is CASSSPTRGEYSPLHF. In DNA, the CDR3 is TGTGCCAGCAGTTCCCCTACCAGGGGAGAGTATTCACCCCTCCACTTT.

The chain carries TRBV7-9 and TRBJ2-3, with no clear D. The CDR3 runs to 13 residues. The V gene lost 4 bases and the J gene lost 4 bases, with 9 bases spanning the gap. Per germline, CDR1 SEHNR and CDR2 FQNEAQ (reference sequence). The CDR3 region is CASSSLYADTQYF. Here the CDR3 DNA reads TGTGCCAGCAGCTCCCTGTATGCAGATACGCAGTATTTT.

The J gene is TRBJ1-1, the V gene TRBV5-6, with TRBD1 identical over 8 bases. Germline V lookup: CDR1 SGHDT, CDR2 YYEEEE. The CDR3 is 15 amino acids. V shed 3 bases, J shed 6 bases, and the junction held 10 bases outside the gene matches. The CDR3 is CASSSRGRRSSEAFF. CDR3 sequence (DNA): TGTGCCAGCAGCTCCAGGGGGCGCAGGAGCTCTGAAGCTTTCTTT.

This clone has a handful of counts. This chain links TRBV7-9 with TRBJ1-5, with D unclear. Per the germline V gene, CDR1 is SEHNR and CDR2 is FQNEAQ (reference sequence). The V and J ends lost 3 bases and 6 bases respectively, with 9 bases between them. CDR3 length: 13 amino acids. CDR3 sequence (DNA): TGTGCCAGCAGCTTTAAGTCGGGTCAGCCCCAGCATTTT. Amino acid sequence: CASSFKSGQPQHF.

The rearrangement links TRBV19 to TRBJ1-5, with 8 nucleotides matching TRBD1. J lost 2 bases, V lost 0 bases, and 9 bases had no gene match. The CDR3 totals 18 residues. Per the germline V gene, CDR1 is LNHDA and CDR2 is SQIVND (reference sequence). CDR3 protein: CASSIDPDRGTGNQPQHF. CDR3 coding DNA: TGTGCCAGTAGTATAGACCCTGACAGGGGCACGGGCAATCAGCCCCAGCATTTT. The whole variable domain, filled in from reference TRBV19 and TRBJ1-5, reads DGGITQSPKYLFRKEGQNVTLSCEQNLNHDAMYWYRQDPGQGLRLIYYSQIVNDFQKGDIAEGYSVSREKKESFPLTVTSAQKNPTAFYLCASSIDPDRGTGNQPQHFGDGTRLSIL.

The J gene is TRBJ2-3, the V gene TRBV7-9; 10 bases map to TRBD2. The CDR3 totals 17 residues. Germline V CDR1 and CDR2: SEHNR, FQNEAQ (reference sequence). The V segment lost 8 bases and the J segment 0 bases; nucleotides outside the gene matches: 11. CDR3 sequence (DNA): TGTGCCAGCCGGGTAGCGGGGGGCACTACTAGCACAGATACGCAGTATTTT. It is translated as CASRVAGGTTSTDTQYF.

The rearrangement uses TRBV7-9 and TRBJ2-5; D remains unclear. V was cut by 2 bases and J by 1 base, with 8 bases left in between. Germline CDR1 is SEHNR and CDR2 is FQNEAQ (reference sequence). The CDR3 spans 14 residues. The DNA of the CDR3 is TGTGCCAGCAGCTTAAGTCTACTCCAAGAGACCCAGTACTTC. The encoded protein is CASSLSLLQETQYF. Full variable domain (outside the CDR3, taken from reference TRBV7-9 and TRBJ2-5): DTGVSQNPRHKITKRGQNVTFRCDPISEHNRLYWYRQTLGQGPEFLTYFQNEAQLEKSRLLSDRFSAERPKGSFSTLEIQRTEQGDSAMYLCASSLSLLQETQYFGPGTRLLVL.